This T cell receptor (beta chain) was recorded in a study of blood T cell repertoires in COVID-19. Study context: COVID-19 samples from acute and convalescent phases originated in the United States, Italy and Spain. T cells, B-cell-depleted T cells, or PBMCs supplied cDNA or gDNA.

This CDR3 region has 12 residues. The germline V and J ends were trimmed by 3 bases and 4 bases, with 4 bases remaining between them. Germline V gene sequence: CDR1 SNHLY, CDR2 FYNNEI. In the authors' workflow: Scientists estimated how many nucleated cells there were by amplifying reference gene primers. The protocol was immunoSEQ multiplex PCR, while the TCRdb copy is restricted to in-frame clones and leaves out a portion. The V and J calls and clone size were taken over from that table, and D and trimming were inferred from the DNA. The table lists around 63,000 clones, about four fifths of them singletons.

The chain joins TRBV2 to TRBJ1-3; no clear D gene. The clonotype was recovered from a woman older than 75 with active or convalescent COVID-19. The sample consisted of peripheral blood. As DNA, the CDR3 is TGTGCCAGCAGTGATCGGGGAAACACCATATATTTT. Its translation: CASSDRGNTIYF.